Below, 19 T cell receptor beta chains from the same sample are listed, as sequenced in a study of blood T cell repertoires in COVID-19. Profiling relied on immunoSEQ multiplex PCR, and the TCRdb table lists in-frame clones only, not all of them. The sample contains 150,000 to 200,000 clones, roughly four fifths of which appear only once. Material for sequencing was peripheral blood. The receptors originated from a woman aged 70-85 years with COVID-19, enrolled during active disease.

This chain uses TRBV9 with TRBJ2-3; TRBD1 matches at 8 bases. Germline CDR1 and CDR2: SGDLS and YYNGEE. V gave up 0 bases and J gave up 4 bases; unmatched junction bases: 4. This CDR3 has 15 amino acids. The CDR3 DNA reads as TGTGCCAGCAGCGTAGGAGGGACAGGTTCAGATACGCAGTATTTT. Its protein product is CASSVGGTGSDTQYF.

The V gene is TRBV2, the J gene TRBJ2-5; D is ambiguous. The V and J ends lost 4 bases and 0 bases respectively, with 3 bases between them. The CDR3 sequence is 12 residues long. Germline V gene lookup returns CDR1 SNHLY and CDR2 FYNNEI. CDR3 sequence (DNA): TGTGCCAGCAGTGGGCACCAAGAGACCCAGTACTTC. This translates into CASSGHQETQYF.

The chain employs TRBV18 and TRBJ1-6; tentative D call: TRBD1 (5 bases). Per the germline V gene, CDR1 is KGHSH and CDR2 is LQKENI. V was trimmed by 3 bases and J by 7 bases, leaving 10 bases between them. The CDR3 extends over 14 amino acids. CDR3 nucleotides: TGTGCCAGCTCACCTTCGGACACAAATTCACCCCTCCACTTT. Amino acid sequence: CASSPSDTNSPLHF.

This clone was picked up a small number of times. V usage is TRBV30 and J usage is TRBJ1-2, with D unresolved. V was clipped by 5 bases and J by 4 bases, with 11 bases between them. This CDR3 comprises 12 residues. Germline loops: CDR1 GTSNPN, CDR2 SVGIG (reference sequence). CDR3: CAWADGIYGYTF. CDR3 sequence (DNA): TGTGCCTGGGCCGACGGGATCTATGGCTACACCTTC.

The chain couples TRBV5-1 to TRBJ2-7; 8 bases agree with TRBD2. V was pared by 1 base and J by 7 bases, with 4 bases of the junction left unmatched. The CDR3 length is 13 residues. Germline CDR1 reads SGHRS; CDR2 reads YFSETQ. CDR3 loop: CASSLPGTREQYF. The CDR3, as DNA: TGCGCCAGCAGCTTGCCCGGGACTAGAGAGCAGTACTTC.

The chain employs TRBV5-1 and TRBJ1-1, with 8 bases matching TRBD1. Germline CDR1 SGHRS, CDR2 YFSETQ. CDR3 size: 15 residues. Trimming took 3 bases from V and 1 from J; bases not matched to a gene: 5. The CDR3, as DNA: TGCGCCAGCAGCTCACGACAGGGGCGGAACACTGAAGCTTTCTTT. Protein sequence: CASSSRQGRNTEAFF.

In this sample, this clone turned up many times. This chain joins TRBV29-1 and TRBJ1-1; TRBD1 matches 7 bases. The CDR3 spans 13 residues. Germline V gene lookup returns CDR1 SQVTM and CDR2 ANQGSEA. V was clipped by 7 bases and J by 2 bases; unmatched bases: 7. In DNA form, the CDR3 reads TGCAGCGGGAACGACAGGGCAAACACTGAAGCTTTCTTT. It yields the protein CSGNDRANTEAFF.

The chain joins TRBV19 to TRBJ2-3; a possible D gene is TRBD2 (6 bases). Germline lookup yields CDR1 LNHDA and CDR2 SQIVND (reference sequence). V was clipped by 10 bases and J by 0 bases, with 11 bases between them. The CDR3 contains 13 residues. The CDR3 is CATKGTSTDTQYF. DNA for the CDR3: TGTGCCACAAAAGGGACTAGCACAGATACGCAGTATTTT.

The chain recombines TRBV27 with TRBJ2-1; TRBD1 matches 9 bases. Germline CDR1 and CDR2: MNHEY and SMNVEV (reference sequence). CDR3 length: 16 residues. J was trimmed by 8 bases and V by 5 bases; bases with no gene match: 13. The DNA for the CDR3 is TGTGCCAGCAGTCCTCCTCCCGGGACAGGGATGTATGAGCAGTTCTTC. Its protein product is CASSPPPGTGMYEQFF.

The V gene is TRBV18, the J gene TRBJ2-5; 10 bases match TRBD1. After removal of 3 bases from V and 5 bases from J, the junction contained 6 bases not matched to a gene. The CDR3 runs to 15 residues. Germline values: CDR1 KGHSH, CDR2 LQKENI. The CDR3 nucleotides are TGTGCCAGCTCACCTCCCGAGACAGGGGGCGAGACCCAGTACTTC. Protein product: CASSPPETGGETQYF.

The rearrangement uses TRBV6-2 or TRBV6-3 and TRBJ2-2; D unclear. The CDR3 runs 16 residues. The germline V gene encodes CDR1 MNHEY and CDR2 SVGEGT. The V end lost 4 bases, the J end lost 1 base, and 13 bases lay between the germline ends. The CDR3 loop reads CASSSWADKNTGELFF. CDR3 bases: TGTGCCAGCAGTTCCTGGGCAGATAAGAACACCGGGGAGCTGTTTTTT.

The CDR3 DNA follows: TGTGCCAGCAGCGGAGACAGCCCAAAAAACATTCAGTACTTC. Protein: CASSGDSPKNIQYF. The V call is TRBV28, the J call TRBJ2-4; D is possibly TRBD1 (5 bases). This CDR3 region has 14 residues. The germline V and J ends were trimmed by 6 bases and 4 bases, with 13 bases remaining between them. Looked up from germline, CDR1 is MDHEN and CDR2 is SYDVKM.

The sample holds one count of this clone. This chain links TRBV7-9 with TRBJ2-7; possibly TRBD2 for D (6 bases). The germline V gene has CDR1 SEHNR and CDR2 FQNEAQ (reference sequence). Deletions cut 3 bases from V and 9 bases from J, with 21 bases between. The CDR3 spans 15 residues. CDR3 residues: CASSFSYSGLGRQYF. DNA of the CDR3: TGTGCCAGCAGCTTCAGTTACAGCGGGTTAGGGCGGCAGTACTTC. The full variable domain, with the rest looked up from reference TRBV7-9 and TRBJ2-7, is DTGVSQNPRHKITKRGQNVTFRCDPISEHNRLYWYRQTLGQGPEFLTYFQNEAQLEKSRLLSDRFSAERPKGSFSTLEIQRTEQGDSAMYLCASSFSYSGLGRQYFGPGTRLTVT.

The V and J genes are TRBV29-1 and TRBJ2-3, with 8 bases identical to TRBD2. CDR3 length equals 13 residues. V shed 4 bases, J shed 2 bases, and the junction held 2 bases outside the gene matches. Germline CDR1 is SQVTM and CDR2 is ANQGSEA. CDR3 amino acids: CSVALAATDTQYF. CDR3 DNA sequence: TGCAGCGTTGCACTAGCGGCCACAGATACGCAGTATTTT.

This chain uses TRBV5-1 with TRBJ2-5; possible D gene TRBD1, 7 bases. The CDR3 runs to 16 residues. CDR1 and CDR2 from the germline V gene are SGHRS and YFSETQ. Trimming took 0 bases from V and 2 from J, leaving 14 bases between them. CDR3 in DNA: TGCGCCAGCAGCTTGGCAGGGGGGTCTAATCAAGAGACCCAGTACTTC. Translating it yields CASSLAGGSNQETQYF.

V usage is TRBV3-1 (or the pseudogene TRBV3-2) and J usage is TRBJ1-4; D gene ambiguous. The V gene lost 5 bases and the J gene lost 6 bases, with 13 bases spanning the gap. Germline CDR1 LGHDT, CDR2 YNNKEL (reference sequence). The CDR3 totals 14 residues. The CDR3 here is CASSNQGGDEKLFF. In nucleotides, the CDR3 is TGTGCCAGCAGCAACCAAGGTGGAGATGAAAAACTGTTTTTT.

The chain links TRBV27 to TRBJ2-7, with a tentative D call TRBD2 (6 bases). This CDR3 comprises 14 residues. Trimming pared 6 bases from V and 5 bases from J, leaving 17 bases between. Germline V gene data show CDR1 as MNHEY and CDR2 as SMNVEV (reference sequence). CDR3 nucleotide sequence: TGTGCCAGCAGCGCGGGAAGGGGCACACACGAGCAGTACTTC. It codes for CASSAGRGTHEQYF.

The chain recombines TRBV11-2 with TRBJ1-4; D might be TRBD1 (5 bases). The CDR3 runs 14 residues. The germline gives CDR1 SGHAT, CDR2 FQNNGV. With 2 bases removed from V and 5 bases from J, the gap between germline ends came to 9 bases. The CDR3 DNA is TGTGCCAGCAGCTTACGGGAGGGGAATGAAAAACTGTTTTTT. Residues: CASSLREGNEKLFF.

The chain employs TRBV6-5 and TRBJ1-1; 9 positions agree with TRBD1. Unmatched junction bases numbered 4, after V lost 8 bases and J lost 3 bases. Germline V gene sequence: CDR1 MNHEY, CDR2 SVGAGI. The CDR3 runs 13 residues. CDR3 sequence: CASGQGRDTEAFF. The DNA of the CDR3 is TGTGCCAGCGGACAGGGGCGAGACACTGAAGCTTTCTTT.